This T cell receptor (beta chain) was observed in a study of cytomegalovirus exposure and HLA in healthy donors. Concerning this clone itself: As yet, its antigen is unknown.

Notes on the study in general: The listing of approximately 160 TCR beta chains classed them as cytomegalovirus-associated. Reports indicated that the classifier achieved high specificity and sensitivity in diagnosing cytomegalovirus status.

The assay was immunoSEQ multiplex PCR, and TCRdb's table has in-frame clones only and misses some. The table includes about 110,000 clones, approximately 86% detected once. Germline V gene sequence: CDR1 LGHNA, CDR2 YNFKEQ. Deletions cut 5 bases from V and 6 bases from J, with 13 bases between. The CDR3 has 14 amino acids. This TCR was recovered from a woman between 18 and 30 years old in good health and CMV-seronegative. J is TRBJ1-4 and V is TRBV4-2, with D possibly TRBD1 on 5 matching bases. The sequenced material came from PBMCs. CDR3 loop: CASSRGREDEKLFF. CDR3 DNA: TGTGCCAGCAGCAGAGGCAGGGAGGATGAAAAACTGTTTTTT.